The present TCR beta chain was sequenced within a study of cytomegalovirus exposure and HLA in healthy donors. The study sampled nominally healthy donors, though unrecorded immune exposures were likely. Notes on the study in general: What a later analysis reportedly showed was that an Asian-associated ancestry cluster had fewer N-insertions than the roughly 670-donor mean. TCR beta V segments were, for the most part, productive about 87% or about 30% of the time in an earlier analysis. In a later analysis, at a false discovery rate of 0.05, over 15,000 TCR beta sequences matched HLA alleles.

This clone has only one observation. The antigen is undetermined. PCR primers comprised 60 Vbeta and 13 Jbeta primers. The method was immunoSEQ multiplex PCR; TCRdb's version includes in-frame clones alone and lacks a portion of them. This table holds 150,000 or so clones, about 86% found once. Trimming removed 3 bases at V and 0 bases at J, with 3 bases between. CDR3 size: 14 residues. The germline gives CDR1 SGHAT, CDR2 FQNNGV. V gene TRBV11-2 combines with J gene TRBJ2-6; D ambiguous. Input material: PBMCs. This sequence was found in a woman aged 18-29 years in good health and CMV-seronegative. The CDR3 sequence: CASSFYSGANVLTF. The DNA for the CDR3 is TGTGCCAGCAGCTTCTACTCTGGGGCCAACGTCCTGACTTTC.